These 8 T cell receptor beta chains originate from one sample sequenced in a study of identical twins (TCRdb year 2016). Library prep was done by 5' RACE. Sequencing instrument: Illumina HiSeq 2000. In TCRdb, the public reads were trimmed at Q25 with fastp and aligned with MiXCR, with productive beta chains retained. CDR3 protein sequences are deduplicated, and each keeps its most common genes and DNA. The sample has around 1.7 million distinct CDR3 sequences on record, around 33% of them singletons. The ten top clones hold 0.25% to 0.3% of the sample. Input material: cord blood. The receptors were gathered from a newborn girl in good health.

This chain links TRBV18 with TRBJ1-6; TRBD1 agrees at 7 bases. V lost 5 bases to trimming and J lost 6 bases; unmatched junction nucleotides: 4. From germline, CDR1 is KGHSH and CDR2 LQKENI. The CDR3 has 14 residues. Here the CDR3 DNA reads TGTGCCAGCTCAGTCGGACAGGTTAATTCACCCCTCCACTTT. This sequence encodes CASSVGQVNSPLHF.

This clonotype has just a few counts. The rearrangement joins TRBV20-1 to TRBJ2-5, with a tentative D call TRBD1 (6 bases). This CDR3 has 13 amino acids. V was clipped by 3 bases and J by 3 bases, with 11 bases between them. The germline V gene encodes CDR1 DFQATT and CDR2 SNEGSKA (reference sequence). The CDR3 reads CSASAPGEETQYF. In nucleotides, the CDR3 is TGCAGTGCTAGTGCCCCAGGGGAAGAGACCCAGTACTTC.

The chain has TRBV20-1 and TRBJ2-4, with D tentatively TRBD1 or TRBD2 (7 bases each). Germline-derived CDR1 and CDR2 are DFQATT and SNEGSKA (reference sequence). The CDR3 spans 13 residues. V was clipped by 0 bases and J by 8 bases, with 11 bases between them. The CDR3 DNA reads TGCAGTGCTAGAGAATCAGGGGGGGACATTCAGTACTTC. This sequence encodes CSARESGGDIQYF.

This clonotype has just a few counts. This chain uses TRBV10-3 with TRBJ1-2; D remains unclear. Trimming removed 0 bases at V and 4 bases at J, with 12 bases between. The CDR3 runs 15 residues. Germline-derived CDR1 and CDR2 are ENHRY and SYGVKD. In nucleotides, the CDR3 is TGTGCCATCAGTGAGTCGCCACGGAAGTTCTATGGCTACACCTTC. It translates to CAISESPRKFYGYTF.

This clonotype has just a few counts. V and J are TRBV29-1 and TRBJ1-5; D is ambiguous. Germline V gene sequence: CDR1 SQVTM, CDR2 ANQGSEA. The length of the CDR3 is 13 residues. The V end was cut by 4 bases, the J end by 2 bases, with 9 bases between. CDR3 amino acids: CSVVSDGNQPQHF. The CDR3, as DNA: TGCAGCGTTGTGTCGGACGGCAATCAGCCCCAGCATTTT.

The chain joins TRBV11-2 to TRBJ2-7, with 8 bases that match TRBD1. CDR1 is SGHAT and CDR2 is FQNNGV in the germline V gene. There are 16 residues in the CDR3. J lost 2 bases, V lost 1 base, and 7 bases had no gene match. CDR3 residues: CASSLARGQAPYEQYF. The CDR3 DNA is TGTGCCAGCAGCTTAGCTCGGGGACAGGCCCCCTACGAGCAGTACTTC. The full variable domain, with the rest looked up from reference TRBV11-2 and TRBJ2-7, is EAGVAQSPRYKIIEKRQSVAFWCNPISGHATLYWYQQILGQGPKLLIQFQNNGVVDDSQLPKDRFSAERLKGVDSTLKIQPAKLEDSAVYLCASSLARGQAPYEQYFGPGTRLTVT.

The chain uses TRBV12-3 or TRBV12-4 and TRBJ2-2; no definite D call. The CDR3 has 14 residues. Trimming removed 5 bases at V and 6 bases at J, with 13 bases between. The CDR3 loop reads CASSPEGWAGELFF. The CDR3, as DNA: TGTGCCAGCAGTCCCGAAGGGTGGGCCGGGGAGCTGTTTTTT.

This chain connects TRBV27 to TRBJ2-1; 11 bases align to TRBD2. The CDR3 sequence is 15 residues long. The germline V gene has CDR1 MNHEY and CDR2 SMNVEV (reference sequence). V lost 7 bases, J lost 6 bases, and 8 bases stayed unmatched. DNA of the CDR3: TGTGCCAGCACTCCCCTAGCGGGAGGAGGCAATGAGCAGTTCTTC. Amino acid sequence: CASTPLAGGGNEQFF.